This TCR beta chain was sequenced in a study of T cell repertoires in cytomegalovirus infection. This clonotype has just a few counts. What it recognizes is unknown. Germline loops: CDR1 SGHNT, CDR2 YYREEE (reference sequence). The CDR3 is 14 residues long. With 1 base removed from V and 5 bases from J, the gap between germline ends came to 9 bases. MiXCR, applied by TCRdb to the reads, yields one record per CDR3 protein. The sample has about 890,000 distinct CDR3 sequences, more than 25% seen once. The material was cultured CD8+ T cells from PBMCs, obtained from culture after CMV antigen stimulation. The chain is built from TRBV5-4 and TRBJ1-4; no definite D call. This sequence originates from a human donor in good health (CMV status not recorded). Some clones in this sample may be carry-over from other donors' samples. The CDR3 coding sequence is TGTGCCAGCAGCTTGTGGCCACCCAATGAAAAACTGTTTTTT. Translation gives CASSLWPPNEKLFF.